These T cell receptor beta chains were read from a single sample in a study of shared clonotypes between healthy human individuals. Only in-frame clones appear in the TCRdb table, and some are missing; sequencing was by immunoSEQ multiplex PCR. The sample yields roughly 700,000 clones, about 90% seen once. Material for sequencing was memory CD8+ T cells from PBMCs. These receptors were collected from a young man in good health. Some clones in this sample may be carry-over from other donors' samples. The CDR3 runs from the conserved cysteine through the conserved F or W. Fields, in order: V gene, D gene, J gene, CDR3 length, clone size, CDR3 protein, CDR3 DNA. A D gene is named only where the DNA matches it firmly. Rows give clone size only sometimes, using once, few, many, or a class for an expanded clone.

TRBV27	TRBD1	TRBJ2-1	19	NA	CASSRRDRSMEGPYNEQFF	TGTGCCAGCAGTCGCCGGGACAGGTCTATGGAGGGCCCATACAATGAGCAGTTCTTC
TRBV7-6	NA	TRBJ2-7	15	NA	CASSKAAGRSYEQYF	TGTGCCAGCAGCAAGGCGGCAGGGCGCTCCTACGAGCAGTACTTC
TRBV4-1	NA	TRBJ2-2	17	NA	CASSHPDQGPNTGELFF	TGCGCCAGCAGCCACCCTGACCAAGGACCGAACACCGGGGAGCTGTTTTTT
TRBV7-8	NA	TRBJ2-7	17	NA	CASSLAKTGGWPYEQYF	TGTGCCAGCAGCTTAGCGAAGACCGGCGGTTGGCCCTACGAGCAGTACTTC
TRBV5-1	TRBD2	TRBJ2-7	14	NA	CASASSGSKDEQYF	TGCGCCAGCGCCAGTAGCGGGAGCAAGGACGAGCAGTACTTC
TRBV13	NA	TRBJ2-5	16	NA	CASSSRGRAHGETQYF	TGTGCCAGCAGCTCCCGGGGTCGAGCGCACGGGGAGACCCAGTACTTC
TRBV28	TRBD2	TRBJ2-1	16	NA	CASRRTTSGYYNEQFF	TGTGCCAGCAGGCGAACGACTAGCGGGTACTACAATGAGCAGTTCTTC
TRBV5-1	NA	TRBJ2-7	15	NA	CASSFLGGTTYEQYF	TGCGCCAGCAGCTTCCTAGGCGGGACAACCTACGAGCAGTACTTC
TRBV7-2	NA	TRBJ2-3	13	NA	CASSSNVADTQYF	TGTGCCAGCAGCTCCAACGTGGCAGATACGCAGTATTTT
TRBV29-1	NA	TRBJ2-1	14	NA	CSAPGMRAYNEQFF	TGCAGCGCCCCTGGGATGAGGGCCTACAATGAGCAGTTCTTC
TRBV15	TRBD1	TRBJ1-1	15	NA	CATSREGQLNTEAFF	TGTGCCACCAGCAGAGAGGGACAGCTGAACACTGAAGCTTTCTTT
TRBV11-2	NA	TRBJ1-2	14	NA	CASSLRGAGYGYTF	TGTGCCAGCAGCTTACGGGGGGCGGGTTATGGCTACACCTTC
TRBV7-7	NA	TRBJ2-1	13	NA	CASSLVGQGEQFF	TGTGCCAGCAGCTTAGTCGGGCAGGGGGAGCAGTTCTTC
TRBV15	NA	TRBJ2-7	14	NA	CATSRDTVVLSATF	TGTGCCACCAGCAGAGATACCGTTGTTCTTTCGGCCACCTTC
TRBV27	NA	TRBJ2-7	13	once	CASTSLRGHEQYF	TGTGCCAGCACCTCCCTTCGGGGCCACGAGCAGTACTTC
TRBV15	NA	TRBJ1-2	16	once	CATSDWNGDKPYGYTF	TGTGCCACCAGCGACTGGAATGGGGACAAGCCCTATGGCTACACCTTC
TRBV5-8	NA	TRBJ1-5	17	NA	CASSRRSGRDSNQPQHF	TGTGCCAGCAGCCGACGCTCGGGACGGGATAGCAATCAGCCCCAGCATTTT
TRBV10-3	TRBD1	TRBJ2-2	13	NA	CANRQGNTGELFF	TGTGCCAACCGACAGGGGAACACCGGGGAGCTGTTTTTT
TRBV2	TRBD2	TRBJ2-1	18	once	CASKGLAGGREAYNEQFF	TGTGCCAGCAAGGGTCTAGCGGGAGGGCGGGAGGCCTACAATGAGCAGTTCTTC
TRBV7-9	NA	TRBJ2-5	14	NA	CASRLQSFQETQYF	TGTGCCAGCAGACTTCAGAGCTTCCAAGAGACCCAGTACTTC
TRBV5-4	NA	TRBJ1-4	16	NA	CASSLAVGARNEKLFF	TGTGCCAGCAGCTTGGCCGTTGGGGCCCGTAATGAAAAACTGTTTTTT
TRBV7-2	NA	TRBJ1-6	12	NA	CASSPGGSPLHF	TGTGCCAGCAGCCCGGGTGGTTCACCCCTCCACTTT
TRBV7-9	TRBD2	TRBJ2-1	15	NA	CASRPGGQGLSEQFF	TGTGCCAGCAGGCCGGGAGGGCAGGGATTAAGCGAGCAGTTCTTC
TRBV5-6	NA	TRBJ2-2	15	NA	CASSLGHSNTGELFF	TGTGCCAGCAGCTTGGGACATTCGAACACCGGGGAGCTGTTTTTT
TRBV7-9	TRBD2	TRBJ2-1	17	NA	CASSSTVAGVSYNEQFF	TGTGCCAGCAGCTCCACAGTAGCGGGCGTCTCCTACAATGAGCAGTTCTTC
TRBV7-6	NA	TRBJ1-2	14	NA	CASSLGAGVRGYTF	TGTGCCAGCAGCTTAGGGGCAGGGGTGCGTGGCTACACCTTC
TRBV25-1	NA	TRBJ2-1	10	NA	CASSRGEQFF	TGTGCCAGCAGCCGGGGGGAGCAGTTCTTC
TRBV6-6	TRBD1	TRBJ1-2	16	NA	CASSLYRDREVYGYTF	TGTGCCAGCAGTTTGTACCGGGACAGGGAAGTCTATGGCTACACCTTC